These 10 T cell receptor beta chains came from one sample sequenced in a study of early T cells in non-severe SARS-CoV-2 infection. TCRdb reprocessed the 5' RACE reads with MiXCR, giving one entry per CDR3 protein. The sample has about 34,000 distinct CDR3 sequences, 6% to 7% seen once. The material sequenced was whole blood. These receptors were obtained from an adult who was a healthcare worker with PCR-confirmed SARS-CoV-2 infection or an uninfected control (not recorded which).

This clonotype was seen ten or more times. The chain carries TRBV12-3 or TRBV12-4 and TRBJ1-2; D unresolved. CDR3 length: 12 amino acids. V shed 7 bases and J shed 4 bases, with 10 bases lying between them. Written as DNA, the CDR3 is TGTGCCAGCAACAAATTGGGCTATGGCTACACCTTC. This gives the protein CASNKLGYGYTF.

Many counts were recorded for this clonotype. The genes are TRBV29-1 and TRBJ2-7, with D perhaps TRBD1 or TRBD2 (5 bases each). The CDR3 totals 12 residues. V dropped 6 bases and J dropped 3 bases, with 12 bases sitting between them. Per germline, CDR1 SQVTM and CDR2 ANQGSEA. The CDR3 spells CSVAGTDYEQYF. The DNA of the CDR3 is TGCAGCGTGGCCGGGACGGACTACGAGCAGTACTTC.

This clonotype was detected a few times. The chain employs TRBV29-1 and TRBJ2-1; perhaps TRBD1 as D (5 bases). Trimming pared 1 base from V and 4 bases from J, leaving 8 bases between. CDR1 SQVTM and CDR2 ANQGSEA come from the germline V gene. The CDR3 consists of 13 residues. The CDR3 DNA reads TGCAGCGTTGAAGGGACACTTTACAATGAGCAGTTCTTC. This translates into CSVEGTLYNEQFF.

The rearrangement links TRBV6-1 to TRBJ1-2; D remains unclear. Germline V gene data show CDR1 as MNHNS and CDR2 as SASEGT. Trimming took 2 bases from V and 5 from J, leaving 21 bases between them. This CDR3 contains 17 residues. CDR3 nucleotide sequence: TGTGCCAGCAGTGAACCCTCCAGTTACAGCTCGGGGTATGGCTACACCTTC. This encodes CASSEPSSYSSGYGYTF.

The chain uses TRBV20-1 and TRBJ2-7; D is undetermined. Germline CDR1 is DFQATT and CDR2 is SNEGSKA (reference sequence). The V end was cut by 5 bases, the J end by 5 bases, with 13 bases between. The CDR3 is 12 amino acids. The DNA for the CDR3 is TGCAGTGCTTTTAAAGACATCCACGAGCAGTACTTC. Translation gives CSAFKDIHEQYF.

There are many counts of this clonotype. The gene calls are TRBV5-1 and TRBJ1-6, with TRBD1 matching 7 bases. V was pared by 4 bases and J by 10 bases, with 11 bases of the junction left unmatched. The CDR3 spans 15 residues. Germline V gene data show CDR1 as SGHRS and CDR2 as YFSETQ. The CDR3 bases are TGCGCCAGCAGCACGACAGGGAACGGCGAATCACCCCTCCACTTT. This sequence encodes CASSTTGNGESPLHF.

This clonotype was found a few times. The junction shows a germline mismatch at one end, possibly a read error. The V gene is TRBV29-1, the J gene TRBJ1-1; 10 positions agree with TRBD1. CDR1 and CDR2 (germline): SQVTM, ANQGSEA. The CDR3 runs 13 residues. CDR3 coding DNA: TGCAGCGCTGGGGGACAGGGGAACTCTGAAGCTTTCTTT. It codes for CSAGGQGNSEAFF.

This clonotype was recorded many times. The V gene is TRBV12-3 or TRBV12-4, the J gene TRBJ1-2, with 8 bases aligning to TRBD1. V gave up 3 bases and J gave up 5 bases; unmatched junction bases: 8. The CDR3 loop spans 15 amino acids. The CDR3 coding sequence is TGTGCCAGCAGTTTCTCATACAGGGGGAGGTATGGCTACACCTTC. Its protein product is CASSFSYRGRYGYTF.

This clonotype was found many times. The chain's CDR3 is CASTWATSTGNTIYF. CDR3 nucleotides: TGTGCCAGCACTTGGGCTACCTCTACTGGAAACACCATATATTTT. The chain uses TRBV6-1 and TRBJ1-3; D remains unclear. The germline CDR1 and CDR2 sequences are MNHNS and SASEGT. The CDR3 totals 15 residues. V lost 7 bases and J lost 2, with 15 bases in between.

This clonotype was observed a few times. The CDR3 here is CASSLVVHEQYF. CDR3 DNA: TGTGCCAGCAGCTTGGTCGTCCACGAGCAGTACTTC. J is TRBJ2-7 and V is TRBV7-9; D uncertain. Trimming shortened V by 3 bases and J by 5 bases, and 8 bases separated the two germline ends. This CDR3 comprises 12 residues. CDR1 and CDR2 from the germline V gene are SEHNR and FQNEAQ (reference sequence).